The entry below gives a single T cell receptor (beta chain) sequence along with its context. Its antigen remains unidentified. Base quality data are lacking; no much larger clone is found one base away. The CDR3 regions of human TCRbeta chains were analyzed by immunosequencing. Regarding the original processing steps: Repertoire TCRs were matched against a reference library of SARS-CoV-2-specific TCRs generated with the MIRA antigen-specificity platform. Breadth was defined as the fraction of unique TCRs that were SARS-CoV-2-associated, and depth was defined as the fraction of total T cells that were SARS-CoV-2-associated. Each spike-specific TCR was assigned to its reactive spike region and to a CD4 or CD8 class using the MIRA data. Log10-transformed breadth and depth values were compared by one-way ANOVA with Sidak's multiple comparisons tests. Not all clones reach the TCRdb copy of this immuneACCESS table, which keeps in-frame sequences only. Checked studies attribute under half of the gap to unresolved V genes and leave the rest unexplained. The DNA was the basis for D and trimming; V, J and clone size are from that table. The sample table lists around 140,000 clones, 90% of them with a count of one. Of the sample, approximately 1.6% falls within the top ten clones.

These data originate in a study of T cell responses to AZD1222 COVID-19 vaccine (dated by TCRdb to 2020 to 2023). For the study in its entirety: TCR sequencing covered 233 trial participants: around 210 given two doses of AZD1222 and around 26 given two doses of MenACWY control vaccine. Enrollment into the trials was organized by age into subgroups of 18-55, 56-69 and 70-plus years, and those subgroups contained approximately 160, 26 and 62 TCR-sequenced participants, respectively. Overall study results and their limits: A significant rise in spike-specific TCR breadth and depth was observed after two AZD1222 doses relative to day 0 and relative to MenACWY recipients. The vaccine-associated CD4 TCRs covered the entire spike protein, and the dominant responses fell in regions 160-218 and 743-854. Most participants were white British and females outnumbered males, and the authors suggested that clonal diversity may have been underestimated. Only five or six AZD1222 recipients were SARS-CoV-2 seropositive at baseline, limiting conclusions about previously exposed vaccinees. Reportedly, close to half of the unique spike-specific TCRs recognized epitopes lying outside the regions that are mutated in the B.1.351 and B.1.1.7 variants. The 56-69-year group was small, and its depth increase did not reach significance, likely because of low power. No day 14 peak-response samples were available, so repertoires were characterized only after the peak T cell response.

The time point tag for this specimen amounts to: about 28 days (+/-7) after the second vaccine dose. AZD1222 recipients with second doses at about 4 weeks or about 12 weeks were pooled, because spike-specific TCR depth and breadth did not differ between schedules. The vaccinee samples were drawn from two UK trials, COV001 and COV002, one of which was a single-blind randomized controlled phase 2/3 trial testing AZD1222 (ChAdOx1 nCoV-19) in healthy adults. Trial participant PBMC samples were collected at day 0 and day 28 after the second dose for TCRbeta chain sequencing. This sequence was found in an adult who received the AZD1222 COVID-19 vaccine. This material consisted of peripheral blood, taken 28 days after the second AZD1222 dose.

The DNA reads TGTGCCAGCAGCCATGGACAGGGGGGGGCTGAAGCTTTCTTT. Its translation reads: CASSHGQGGAEAFF. The chain is made from TRBV3-1 (or the pseudogene TRBV3-2) and TRBJ1-1; TRBD1 lines up with 10 middle nucleotides. The CDR3 has 14 amino acids, counting the end cysteine and phenylalanine. Just CDR3 DNA is preserved here, 42 bases in frame from base 1. Trimming takes 3 bases off V and 6 bases off J; junction bases not matched to a gene: 4. The CDR1 and CDR2 encoded by the germline V gene (reference sequence) are LGHDT and YNNKEL.